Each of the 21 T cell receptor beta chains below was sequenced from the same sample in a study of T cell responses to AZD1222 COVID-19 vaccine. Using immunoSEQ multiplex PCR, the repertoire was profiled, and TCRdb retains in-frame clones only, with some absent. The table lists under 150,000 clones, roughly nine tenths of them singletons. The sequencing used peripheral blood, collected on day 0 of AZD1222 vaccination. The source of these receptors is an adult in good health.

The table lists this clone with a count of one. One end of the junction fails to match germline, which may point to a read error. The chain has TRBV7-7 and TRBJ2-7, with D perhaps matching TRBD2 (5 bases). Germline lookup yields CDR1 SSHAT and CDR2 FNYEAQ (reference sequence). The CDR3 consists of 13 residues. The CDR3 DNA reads TGTGCTAGCAGCTTAGGGAGTATGGGCGAGCAGTACTTC. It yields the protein CASSLGSMGEQYF.

For the CDR3, the DNA is TGTGCCAGCAGTTTACAGTACACTGAAGCTTTCTTT. Amino acid sequence: CASSLQYTEAFF. The chain uses TRBV12-3 or TRBV12-4 and TRBJ1-1; D is uncertain. V was shortened by 2 bases and J by 3 bases, with 4 bases between the two germline ends. This CDR3 has 12 residues.

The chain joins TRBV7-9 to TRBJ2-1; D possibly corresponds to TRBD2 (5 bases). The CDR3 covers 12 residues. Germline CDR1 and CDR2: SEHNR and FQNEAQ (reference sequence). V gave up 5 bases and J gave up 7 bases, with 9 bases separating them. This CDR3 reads CASSPEENEQFF. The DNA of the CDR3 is TGTGCCAGCAGCCCGGAGGAGAATGAGCAGTTCTTC.

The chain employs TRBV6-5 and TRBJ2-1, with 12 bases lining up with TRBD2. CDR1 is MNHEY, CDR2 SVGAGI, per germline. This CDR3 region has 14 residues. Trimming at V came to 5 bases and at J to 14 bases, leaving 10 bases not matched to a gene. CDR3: CASSQTSGSFLEFF. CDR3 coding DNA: TGTGCCAGCAGTCAGACTAGCGGGAGTTTCTTAGAGTTCTTC.

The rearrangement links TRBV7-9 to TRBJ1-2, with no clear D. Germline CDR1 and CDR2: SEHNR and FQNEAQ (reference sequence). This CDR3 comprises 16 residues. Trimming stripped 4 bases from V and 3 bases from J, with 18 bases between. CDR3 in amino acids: CASSSSWGTSDYGYTF. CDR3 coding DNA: TGTGCCAGCAGCTCTTCCTGGGGAACGTCCGACTATGGCTACACCTTC.

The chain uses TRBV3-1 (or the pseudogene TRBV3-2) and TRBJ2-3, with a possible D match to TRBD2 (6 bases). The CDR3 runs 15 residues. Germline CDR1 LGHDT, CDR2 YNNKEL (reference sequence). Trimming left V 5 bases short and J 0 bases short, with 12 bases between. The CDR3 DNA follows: TGTGCCAGCAGCTACCGGGACTGGAGCACAGATACGCAGTATTTT. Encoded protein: CASSYRDWSTDTQYF.

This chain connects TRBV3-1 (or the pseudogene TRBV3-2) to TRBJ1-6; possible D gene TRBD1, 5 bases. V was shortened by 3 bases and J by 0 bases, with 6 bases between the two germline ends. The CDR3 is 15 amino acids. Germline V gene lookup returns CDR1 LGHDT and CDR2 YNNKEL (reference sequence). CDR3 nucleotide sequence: TGTGCCAGCAGCCACGGGGCCTCCTATAATTCACCCCTCCACTTT. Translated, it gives CASSHGASYNSPLHF.

The CDR3 bases are TGTGCCAGCAGTCCACACTCCGGGGGGGACTCCTACAATGAGCAGTTCTTC. Translating gives CASSPHSGGDSYNEQFF. The chain combines TRBV7-9 with TRBJ2-1; 8 nucleotides agree with TRBD2. The CDR3 has 17 residues. CDR1 is SEHNR and CDR2 is FQNEAQ in the germline V gene (reference sequence). Germline trimming cut 6 bases from V and 0 bases from J; bases unmatched to any gene: 10.

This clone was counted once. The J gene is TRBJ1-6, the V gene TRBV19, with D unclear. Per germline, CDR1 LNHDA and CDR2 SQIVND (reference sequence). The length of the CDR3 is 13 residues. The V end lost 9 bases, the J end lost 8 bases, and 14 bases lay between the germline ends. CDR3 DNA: TGTGCCAGCAAAGAGGGCGGCTATTCACCCCTCCACTTT. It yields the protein CASKEGGYSPLHF.

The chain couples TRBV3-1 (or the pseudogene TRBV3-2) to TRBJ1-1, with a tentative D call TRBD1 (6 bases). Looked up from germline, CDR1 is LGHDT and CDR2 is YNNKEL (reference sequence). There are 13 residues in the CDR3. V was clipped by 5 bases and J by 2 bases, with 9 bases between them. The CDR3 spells CASSSGHNTEAFF. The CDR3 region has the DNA TGTGCCAGCAGCTCGGGACATAACACTGAAGCTTTCTTT.

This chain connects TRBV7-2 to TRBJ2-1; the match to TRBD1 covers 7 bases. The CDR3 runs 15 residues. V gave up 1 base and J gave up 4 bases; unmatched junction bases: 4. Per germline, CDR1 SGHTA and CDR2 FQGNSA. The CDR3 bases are TGTGCCAGCAGCTTAGTGGGGACAGCTTACAATGAGCAGTTCTTC. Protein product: CASSLVGTAYNEQFF.

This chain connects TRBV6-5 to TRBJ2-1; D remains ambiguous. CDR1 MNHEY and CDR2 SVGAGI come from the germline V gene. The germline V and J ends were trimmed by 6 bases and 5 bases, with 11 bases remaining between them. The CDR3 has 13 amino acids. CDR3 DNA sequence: TGTGCCAGCAGCTCCCGAGTGGACAATGAGCAGTTCTTC. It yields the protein CASSSRVDNEQFF.

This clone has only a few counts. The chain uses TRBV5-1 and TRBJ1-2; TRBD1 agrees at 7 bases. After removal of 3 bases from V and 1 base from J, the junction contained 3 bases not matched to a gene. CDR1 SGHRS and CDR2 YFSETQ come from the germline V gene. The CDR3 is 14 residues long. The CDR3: CASSWDSFNYGYTF. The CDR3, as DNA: TGCGCCAGCAGCTGGGACAGCTTTAACTATGGCTACACCTTC.

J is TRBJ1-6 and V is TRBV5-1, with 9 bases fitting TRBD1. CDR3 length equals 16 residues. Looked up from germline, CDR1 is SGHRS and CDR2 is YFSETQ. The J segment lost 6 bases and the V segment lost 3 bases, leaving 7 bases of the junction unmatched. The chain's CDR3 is CASSSPETGGNSPLHF. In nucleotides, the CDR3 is TGCGCCAGCAGCTCACCAGAGACAGGGGGTAATTCACCCCTCCACTTT.

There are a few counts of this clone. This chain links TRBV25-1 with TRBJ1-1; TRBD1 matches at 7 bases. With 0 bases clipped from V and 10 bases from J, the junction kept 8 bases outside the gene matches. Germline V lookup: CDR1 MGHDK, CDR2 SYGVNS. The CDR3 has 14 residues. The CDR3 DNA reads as TGTGCCAGCAGTGAATATATCCAGGGGGGGAGAGCTTTCTTT. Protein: CASSEYIQGGRAFF.

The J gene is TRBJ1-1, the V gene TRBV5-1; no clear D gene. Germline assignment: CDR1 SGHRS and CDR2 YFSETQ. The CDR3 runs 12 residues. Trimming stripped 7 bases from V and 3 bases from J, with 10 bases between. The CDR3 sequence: CASSKPDTEAFF. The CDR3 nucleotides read TGCGCCAGCTCCAAACCCGACACTGAAGCTTTCTTT.

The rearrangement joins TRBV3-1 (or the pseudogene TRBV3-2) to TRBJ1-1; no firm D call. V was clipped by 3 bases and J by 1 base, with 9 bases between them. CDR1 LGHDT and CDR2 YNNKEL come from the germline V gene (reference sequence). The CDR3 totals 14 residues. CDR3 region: CASSQRSENTEAFF. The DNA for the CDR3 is TGTGCCAGCAGCCAGCGGTCAGAGAACACTGAAGCTTTCTTT.

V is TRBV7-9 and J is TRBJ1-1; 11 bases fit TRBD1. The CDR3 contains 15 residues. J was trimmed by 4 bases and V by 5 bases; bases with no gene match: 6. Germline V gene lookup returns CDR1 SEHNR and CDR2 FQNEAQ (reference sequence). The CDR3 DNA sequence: TGTGCCAGCAGCCCTCCCGGGACAGGGGGCACTGAAGCTTTCTTT. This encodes CASSPPGTGGTEAFF.

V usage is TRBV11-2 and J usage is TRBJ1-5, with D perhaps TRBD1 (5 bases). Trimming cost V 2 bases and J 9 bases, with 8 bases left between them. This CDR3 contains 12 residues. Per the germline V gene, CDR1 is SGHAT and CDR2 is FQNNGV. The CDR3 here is CASSLQGGPQHF. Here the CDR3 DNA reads TGTGCCAGCAGCTTACAGGGAGGGCCCCAGCATTTT.

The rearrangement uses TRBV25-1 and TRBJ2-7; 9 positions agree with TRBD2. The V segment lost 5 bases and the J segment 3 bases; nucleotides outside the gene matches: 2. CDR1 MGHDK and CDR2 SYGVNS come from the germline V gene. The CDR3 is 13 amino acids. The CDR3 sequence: CASSRTSDYEQYF. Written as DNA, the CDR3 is TGTGCCAGCAGTAGGACTAGCGACTACGAGCAGTACTTC.

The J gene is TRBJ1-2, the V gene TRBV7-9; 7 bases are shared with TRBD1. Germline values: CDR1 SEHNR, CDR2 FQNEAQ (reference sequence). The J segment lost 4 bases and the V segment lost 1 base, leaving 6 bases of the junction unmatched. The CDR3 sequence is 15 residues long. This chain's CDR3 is CASSLVPDRAYGYTF. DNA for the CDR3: TGTGCCAGCAGCTTAGTACCAGACAGGGCCTATGGCTACACCTTC.